This TCR beta chain was captured by sequencing in a study of T-cell reconstitution after alpha-beta-depleted transplantation in children. Whole-study findings and limits: Expanded graft clones, several hundred of them, were reportedly the source of alpha-beta T cells about two months after transplant.

The table lists this clonotype with many counts. The antigen is unknown. Trimming removed 0 bases from V and 0 bases from J, with 12 bases in between. CDR1 is DFQATT and CDR2 is SNEGSKA in the germline V gene (reference sequence). The CDR3 is made up of 16 amino acids. The TCRbeta library was prepared with unique molecular identifiers. TCRdb re-analysed the PCR reads in MiXCR, keeping a single row per CDR3 protein. Here the sample spans 480,000 or so distinct CDR3 sequences, roughly a tenth being singletons. The origin of this receptor is a child under 10 years old with inherited bone marrow failure, due to receive a stem cell transplant. The chain employs TRBV20-1 and TRBJ1-5, with TRBD1 as a possible D gene (6 bases). The sample was PBMCs, taken before TCRalphabeta/CD19-depleted stem cell transplant. The CDR3 loop reads CSARDFSRGSNQPQHF. The CDR3 DNA reads TGCAGTGCTAGAGATTTCAGCAGGGGTAGCAATCAGCCCCAGCATTTT.